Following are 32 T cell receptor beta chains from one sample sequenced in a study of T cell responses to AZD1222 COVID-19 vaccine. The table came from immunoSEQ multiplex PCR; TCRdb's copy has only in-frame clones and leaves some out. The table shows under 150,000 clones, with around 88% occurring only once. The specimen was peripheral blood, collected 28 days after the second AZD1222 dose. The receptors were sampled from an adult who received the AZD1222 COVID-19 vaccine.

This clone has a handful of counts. The CDR3 protein is CASSLAPGGASYNEQFF. The CDR3, as DNA: TGTGCCAGCAGCTTAGCTCCTGGGGGGGCCTCCTACAATGAGCAGTTCTTC. The chain joins TRBV11-3 to TRBJ2-1; the D gene is possibly TRBD2 (7 bases). The V end lost 1 base, the J end lost 0 bases, and 13 bases lay between the germline ends. Looked up from germline, CDR1 is SGHNT and CDR2 is YENEEA. This CDR3 has 17 residues.

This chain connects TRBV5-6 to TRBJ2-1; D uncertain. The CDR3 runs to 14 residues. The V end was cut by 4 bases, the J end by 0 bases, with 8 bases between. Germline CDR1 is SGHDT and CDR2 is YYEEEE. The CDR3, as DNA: TGTGCCAGCAGCCGTACGAGCTCCTACAATGAGCAGTTCTTC. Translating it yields CASSRTSSYNEQFF.

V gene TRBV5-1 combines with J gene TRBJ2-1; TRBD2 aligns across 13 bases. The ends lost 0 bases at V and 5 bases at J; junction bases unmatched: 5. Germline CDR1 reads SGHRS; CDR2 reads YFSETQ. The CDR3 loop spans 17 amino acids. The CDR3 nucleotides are TGCGCCAGCAGCTTGGGCGCTGGGACTAGCGGGAACAATGAGCAGTTCTTC. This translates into CASSLGAGTSGNNEQFF.

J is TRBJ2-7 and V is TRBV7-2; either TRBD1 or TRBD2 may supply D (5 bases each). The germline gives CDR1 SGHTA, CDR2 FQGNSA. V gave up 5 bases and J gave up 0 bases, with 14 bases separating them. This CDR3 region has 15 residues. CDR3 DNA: TGTGCCAGCAGCGGCCGGATTGGGGGCTCCTACGAGCAGTACTTC. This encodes CASSGRIGGSYEQYF.

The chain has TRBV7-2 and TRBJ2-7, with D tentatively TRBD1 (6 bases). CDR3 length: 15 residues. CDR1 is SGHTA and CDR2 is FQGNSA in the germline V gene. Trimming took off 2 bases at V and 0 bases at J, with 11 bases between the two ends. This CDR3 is CASSLMQGSSYEQYF. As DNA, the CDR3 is TGTGCCAGCAGCTTAATGCAGGGGAGCTCCTACGAGCAGTACTTC.

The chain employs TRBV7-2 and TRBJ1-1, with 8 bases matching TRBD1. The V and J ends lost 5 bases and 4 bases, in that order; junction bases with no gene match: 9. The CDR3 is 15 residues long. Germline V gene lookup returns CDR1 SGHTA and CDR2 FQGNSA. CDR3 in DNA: TGTGCCAGCAGCGCTAGGGAGCAGGGGGCCACTGAAGCTTTCTTT. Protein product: CASSAREQGATEAFF.

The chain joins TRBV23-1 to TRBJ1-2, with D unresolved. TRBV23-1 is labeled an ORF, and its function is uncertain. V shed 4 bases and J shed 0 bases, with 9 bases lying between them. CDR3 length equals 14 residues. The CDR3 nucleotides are TGCGCCAGCAGTCCCAGCCTAGCTAACTATGGCTACACCTTC. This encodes CASSPSLANYGYTF.

In DNA, the CDR3 is TGTGCCAGCAGCTTGACTCCTACCTACGAGCAGTACTTC. Protein product: CASSLTPTYEQYF. The genes are TRBV11-3 and TRBJ2-7; D unresolved. V was trimmed by 3 bases and J by 2 bases, leaving 8 bases between them. The CDR3 is 13 amino acids. Germline-derived CDR1 and CDR2 are SGHNT and YENEEA. The full variable domain, with the rest looked up from reference TRBV11-3 and TRBJ2-7, is EAGVVQSPRYKIIEKKQPVAFWCNPISGHNTLYWYLQNLGQGPELLIRYENEEAVDDSQLPKDRFSAERLKGVDSTLKIQPAELGDSAVYLCASSLTPTYEQYFGPGTRLTVT.

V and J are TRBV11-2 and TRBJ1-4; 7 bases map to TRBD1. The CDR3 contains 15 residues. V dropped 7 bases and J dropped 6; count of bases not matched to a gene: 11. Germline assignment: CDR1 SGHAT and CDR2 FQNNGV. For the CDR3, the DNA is TGTGCCAGCAACAATGGGGGACAGAGAGATGAAAAACTGTTTTTT. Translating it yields CASNNGGQRDEKLFF.

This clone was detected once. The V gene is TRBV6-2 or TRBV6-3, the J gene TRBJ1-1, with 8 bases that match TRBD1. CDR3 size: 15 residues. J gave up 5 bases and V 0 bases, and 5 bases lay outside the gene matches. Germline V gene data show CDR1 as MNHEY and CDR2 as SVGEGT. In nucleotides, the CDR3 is TGTGCCAGCAGTTACTCGACAGGGGCCGGGACTGAAGCTTTCTTT. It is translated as CASSYSTGAGTEAFF.

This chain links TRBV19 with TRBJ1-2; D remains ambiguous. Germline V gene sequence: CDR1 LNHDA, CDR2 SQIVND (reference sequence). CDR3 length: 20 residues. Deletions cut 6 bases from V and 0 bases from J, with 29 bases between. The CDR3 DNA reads TGTGCCAGTAGGAGCTGGCAGGAGAAAGCAAATAGTCCCTCTAACTATGGCTACACCTTC. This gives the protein CASRSWQEKANSPSNYGYTF.

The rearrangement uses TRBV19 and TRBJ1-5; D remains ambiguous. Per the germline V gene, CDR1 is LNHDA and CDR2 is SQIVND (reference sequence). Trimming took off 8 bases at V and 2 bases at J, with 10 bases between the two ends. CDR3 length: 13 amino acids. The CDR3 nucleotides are TGTGCCAGTTCGGACCTGCGCAATCAGCCCCAGCATTTT. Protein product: CASSDLRNQPQHF. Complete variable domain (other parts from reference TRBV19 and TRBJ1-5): DGGITQSPKYLFRKEGQNVTLSCEQNLNHDAMYWYRQDPGQGLRLIYYSQIVNDFQKGDIAEGYSVSREKKESFPLTVTSAQKNPTAFYLCASSDLRNQPQHFGDGTRLSIL.

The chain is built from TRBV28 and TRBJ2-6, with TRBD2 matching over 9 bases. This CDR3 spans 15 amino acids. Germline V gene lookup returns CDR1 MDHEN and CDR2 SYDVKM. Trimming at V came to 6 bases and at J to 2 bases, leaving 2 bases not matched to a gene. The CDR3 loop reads CASSQRGAGANVLTF. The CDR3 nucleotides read TGTGCCAGCAGCCAGCGGGGGGCTGGGGCCAACGTCCTGACTTTC. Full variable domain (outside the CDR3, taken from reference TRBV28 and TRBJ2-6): DVKVTQSSRYLVKRTGEKVFLECVQDMDHENMFWYRQDPGLGLRLIYFSYDVKMKEKGDIPEGYSVSREKKERFSLILESASTNQTSMYLCASSQRGAGANVLTFGAGSRLTVL.

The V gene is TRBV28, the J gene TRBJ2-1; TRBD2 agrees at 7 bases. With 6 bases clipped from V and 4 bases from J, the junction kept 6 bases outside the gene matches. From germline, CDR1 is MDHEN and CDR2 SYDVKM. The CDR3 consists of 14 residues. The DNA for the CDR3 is TGTGCCAGCAGACTCCCCGGGGGGTACAATGAGCAGTTCTTC. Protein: CASRLPGGYNEQFF.

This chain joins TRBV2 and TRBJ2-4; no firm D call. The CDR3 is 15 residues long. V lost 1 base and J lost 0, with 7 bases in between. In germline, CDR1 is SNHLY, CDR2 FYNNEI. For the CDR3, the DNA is TGTGCCAGCAGTGAAGACTATTTAGCCAAAAACATTCAGTACTTC. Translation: CASSEDYLAKNIQYF.

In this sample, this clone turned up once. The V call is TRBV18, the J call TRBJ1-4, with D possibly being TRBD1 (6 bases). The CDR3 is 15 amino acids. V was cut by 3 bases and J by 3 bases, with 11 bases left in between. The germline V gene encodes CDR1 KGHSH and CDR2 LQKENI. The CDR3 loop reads CASSPRGGANEKLFF. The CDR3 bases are TGTGCCAGCTCACCGCGAGGGGGAGCTAATGAAAAACTGTTTTTT.

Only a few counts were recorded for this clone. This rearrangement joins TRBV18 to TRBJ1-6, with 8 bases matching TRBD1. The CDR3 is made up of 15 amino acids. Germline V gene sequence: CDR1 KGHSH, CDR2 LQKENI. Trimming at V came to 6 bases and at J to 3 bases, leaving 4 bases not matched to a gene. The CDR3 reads CASSQTGDYNSPLHF. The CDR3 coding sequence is TGTGCCAGCTCGCAGACAGGGGACTATAATTCACCCCTCCACTTT. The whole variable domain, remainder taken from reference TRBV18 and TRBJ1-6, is NAGVMQNPRHLVRRRGQEARLRCSPMKGHSHVYWYRQLPEEGLKFMVYLQKENIIDESGMPKERFSAEFPKEGPSILRIQQVVRGDSAAYFCASSQTGDYNSPLHFGNGTRLTVT.

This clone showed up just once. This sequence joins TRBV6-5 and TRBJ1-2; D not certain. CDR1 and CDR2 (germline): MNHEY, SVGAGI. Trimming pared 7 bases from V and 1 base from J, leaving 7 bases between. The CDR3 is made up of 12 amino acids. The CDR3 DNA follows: TGTGCCAGCACAGGCGGTAACTATGGCTACACCTTC. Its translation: CASTGGNYGYTF.

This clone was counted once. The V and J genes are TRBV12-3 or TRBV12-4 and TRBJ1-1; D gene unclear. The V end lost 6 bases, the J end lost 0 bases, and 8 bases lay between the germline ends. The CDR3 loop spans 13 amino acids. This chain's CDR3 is CASRNGMNTEAFF. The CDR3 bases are TGTGCCAGCAGGAACGGAATGAACACTGAAGCTTTCTTT.

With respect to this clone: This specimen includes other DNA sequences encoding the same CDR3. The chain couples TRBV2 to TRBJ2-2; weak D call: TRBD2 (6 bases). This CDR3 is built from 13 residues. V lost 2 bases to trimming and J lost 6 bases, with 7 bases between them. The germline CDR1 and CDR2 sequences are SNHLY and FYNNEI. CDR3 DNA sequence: TGTGCCAGCAGTGAACGGGGGTCCGGGGAGCTGTTTTTT. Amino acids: CASSERGSGELFF.

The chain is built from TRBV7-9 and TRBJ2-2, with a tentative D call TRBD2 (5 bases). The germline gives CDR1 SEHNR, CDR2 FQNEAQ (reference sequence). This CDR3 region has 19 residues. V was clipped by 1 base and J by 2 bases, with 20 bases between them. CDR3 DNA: TGTGCCAGCAGCTTAGACTCAGGCTTGGAGCGGCTAAACACCGGGGAGCTGTTTTTT. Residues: CASSLDSGLERLNTGELFF.

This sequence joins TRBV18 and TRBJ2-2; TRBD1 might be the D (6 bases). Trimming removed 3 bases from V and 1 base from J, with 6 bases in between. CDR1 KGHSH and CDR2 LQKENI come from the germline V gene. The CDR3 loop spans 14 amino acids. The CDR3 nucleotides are TGTGCCAGCTCACCGGGACAGAACACCGGGGAGCTGTTTTTT. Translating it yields CASSPGQNTGELFF.

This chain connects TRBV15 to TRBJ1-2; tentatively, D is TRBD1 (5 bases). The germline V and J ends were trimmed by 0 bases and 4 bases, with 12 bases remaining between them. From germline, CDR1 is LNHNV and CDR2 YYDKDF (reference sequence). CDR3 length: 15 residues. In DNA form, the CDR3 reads TGTGCCACCAGCAGAGAATACAGGAAGATCTATGGCTACACCTTC. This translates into CATSREYRKIYGYTF. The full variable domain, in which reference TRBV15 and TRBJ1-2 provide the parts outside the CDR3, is DAMVIQNPRYQVTQFGKPVTLSCSQTLNHNVMYWYQQKSSQAPKLLFHYYDKDFNNEADTPDNFQSRRPNTSFCFLDIRSPGLGDTAMYLCATSREYRKIYGYTFGSGTRLTVV.

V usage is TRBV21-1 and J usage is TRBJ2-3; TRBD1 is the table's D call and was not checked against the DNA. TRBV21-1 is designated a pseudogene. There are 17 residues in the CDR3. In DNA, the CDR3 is TGTGCCAGCAGCAAACCCCGGGACAAAGGGGGCACAGATACGCAGTATTTT. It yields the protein CASSKPRDKGGTDTQYF.

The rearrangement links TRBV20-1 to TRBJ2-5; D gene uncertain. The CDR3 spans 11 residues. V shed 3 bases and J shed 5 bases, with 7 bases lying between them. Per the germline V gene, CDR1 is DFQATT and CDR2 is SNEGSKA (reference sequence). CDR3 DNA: TGCAGTGCTAGCGGCTTTGAGACCCAGTACTTC. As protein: CSASGFETQYF.

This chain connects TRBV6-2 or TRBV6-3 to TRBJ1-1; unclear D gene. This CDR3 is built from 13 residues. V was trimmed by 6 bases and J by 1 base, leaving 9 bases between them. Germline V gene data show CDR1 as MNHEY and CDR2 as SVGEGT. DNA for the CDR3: TGTGCCAGCAGCCTAATCAGGAACACTGAAGCTTTCTTT. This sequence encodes CASSLIRNTEAFF.

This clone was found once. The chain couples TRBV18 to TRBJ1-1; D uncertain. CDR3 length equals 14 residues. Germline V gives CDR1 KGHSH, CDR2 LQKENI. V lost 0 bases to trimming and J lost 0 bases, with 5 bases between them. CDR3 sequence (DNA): TGTGCCAGCTCACCACCGGGTATGAACACTGAAGCTTTCTTT. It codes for CASSPPGMNTEAFF.

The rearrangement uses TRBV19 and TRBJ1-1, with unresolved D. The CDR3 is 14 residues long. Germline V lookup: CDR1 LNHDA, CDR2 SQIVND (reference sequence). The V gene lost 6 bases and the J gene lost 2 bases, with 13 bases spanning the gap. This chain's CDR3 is CASSLHGPNTEAFF. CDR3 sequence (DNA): TGTGCCAGTAGCTTACACGGCCCTAACACTGAAGCTTTCTTT.

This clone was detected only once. CDR3 nucleotide sequence: TGCGCCAGCAGCACCGGCACCAATCAGCCCCAGCATTTT. This translates into CASSTGTNQPQHF. V and J are TRBV5-1 and TRBJ1-5; no reliable D call. Looked up from germline, CDR1 is SGHRS and CDR2 is YFSETQ. Trimming stripped 4 bases from V and 3 bases from J, with 8 bases between. The CDR3 length is 13 residues.

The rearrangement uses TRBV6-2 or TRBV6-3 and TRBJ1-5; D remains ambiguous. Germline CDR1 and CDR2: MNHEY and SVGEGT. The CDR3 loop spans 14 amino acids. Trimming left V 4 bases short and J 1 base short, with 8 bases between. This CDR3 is CASSFWVSNQPQHF. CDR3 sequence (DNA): TGTGCCAGCAGTTTCTGGGTGAGCAATCAGCCCCAGCATTTT.

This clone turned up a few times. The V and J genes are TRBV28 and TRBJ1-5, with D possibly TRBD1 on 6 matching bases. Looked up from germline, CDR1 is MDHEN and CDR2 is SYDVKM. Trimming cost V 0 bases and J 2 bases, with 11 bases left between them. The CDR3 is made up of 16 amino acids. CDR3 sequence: CASSLWTNRGNQPQHF. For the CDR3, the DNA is TGTGCCAGCAGTTTATGGACAAACAGGGGCAATCAGCCCCAGCATTTT. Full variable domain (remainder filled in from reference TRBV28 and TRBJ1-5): DVKVTQSSRYLVKRTGEKVFLECVQDMDHENMFWYRQDPGLGLRLIYFSYDVKMKEKGDIPEGYSVSREKKERFSLILESASTNQTSMYLCASSLWTNRGNQPQHFGDGTRLSIL.

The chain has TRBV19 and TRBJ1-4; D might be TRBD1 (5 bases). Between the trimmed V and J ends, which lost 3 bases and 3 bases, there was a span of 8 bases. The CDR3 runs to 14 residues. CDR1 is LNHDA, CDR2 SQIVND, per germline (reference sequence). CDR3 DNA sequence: TGTGCCAGTAGTATTGGGGCAGCTAATGAAAAACTGTTTTTT. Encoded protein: CASSIGAANEKLFF. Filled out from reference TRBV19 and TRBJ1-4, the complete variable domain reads DGGITQSPKYLFRKEGQNVTLSCEQNLNHDAMYWYRQDPGQGLRLIYYSQIVNDFQKGDIAEGYSVSREKKESFPLTVTSAQKNPTAFYLCASSIGAANEKLFFGSGTQLSVL.